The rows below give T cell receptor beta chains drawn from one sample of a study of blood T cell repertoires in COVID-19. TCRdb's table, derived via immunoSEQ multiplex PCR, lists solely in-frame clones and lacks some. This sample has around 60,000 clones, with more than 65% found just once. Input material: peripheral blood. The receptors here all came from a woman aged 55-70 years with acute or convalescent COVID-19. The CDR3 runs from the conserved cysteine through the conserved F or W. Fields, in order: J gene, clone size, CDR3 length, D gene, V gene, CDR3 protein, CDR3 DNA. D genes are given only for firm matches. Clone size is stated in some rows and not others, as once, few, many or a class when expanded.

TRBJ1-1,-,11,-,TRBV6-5,CASRQNYEAFF,TGTGCCAGCAGACAGAATTACGAAGCTTTCTTT
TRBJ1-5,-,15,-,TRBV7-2,CASSPWAGDNQPQHF,TGTGCCAGCAGCCCCTGGGCAGGGGATAATCAGCCCCAGCATTTT
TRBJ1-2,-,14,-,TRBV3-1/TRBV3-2,CASSQYGGDYGYTF,TGTGCCAGCAGCCAATACGGCGGGGATTATGGCTACACCTTC
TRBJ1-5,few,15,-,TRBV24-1,CATSDSSESNQPQHF,TGTGCCACCAGTGATTCATCGGAGAGCAATCAGCCCCAGCATTTT
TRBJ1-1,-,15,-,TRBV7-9,CASSLAGAPNTEAFF,TGTGCCAGCAGCTTAGCGGGGGCGCCGAACACTGAAGCTTTCTTT
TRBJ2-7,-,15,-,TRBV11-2,CASSLSAGTRAEQYF,TGTGCCAGCAGCTTATCGGCGGGGACCCGAGCCGAGCAGTACTTC
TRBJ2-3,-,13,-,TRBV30,CAWNEGVRDTQYF,TGTGCCTGGAATGAGGGGGTTAGAGATACGCAGTATTTT
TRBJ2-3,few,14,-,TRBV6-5,CASWGTPFTDTQYF,TGTGCCAGCTGGGGGACTCCATTCACAGATACGCAGTATTTT
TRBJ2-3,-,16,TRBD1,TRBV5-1,CASSSRTGGGTDTQYF,TGCGCCAGCAGCTCTCGGACAGGGGGCGGCACAGATACGCAGTATTTT
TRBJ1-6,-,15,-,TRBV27,CASSLRTPISSPLHF,TGTGCCAGCAGTTTAAGGACACCTATAAGTTCACCCCTCCACTTT
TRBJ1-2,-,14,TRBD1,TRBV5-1,CASSLEGGQIGYTF,TGCGCCAGCAGCTTGGAAGGGGGCCAAATTGGCTACACCTTC
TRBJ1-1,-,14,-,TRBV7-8,CASSLREGIAEAFF,TGTGCCAGCAGCTTAAGGGAGGGTATCGCTGAAGCTTTCTTT
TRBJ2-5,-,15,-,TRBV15,CATSRDSGRGSSQYF,TGTGCCACCAGCAGAGATTCCGGTAGGGGGTCGAGCCAGTACTTC
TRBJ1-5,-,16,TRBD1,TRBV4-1,CASSQVGTGGDQPQHF,TGCGCCAGCAGCCAAGTGGGGACAGGGGGCGATCAGCCCCAGCATTTT
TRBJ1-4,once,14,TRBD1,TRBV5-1,CASSLGQPNEKLFF,TGCGCCAGCAGCCTGGGACAGCCCAATGAAAAACTGTTTTTT
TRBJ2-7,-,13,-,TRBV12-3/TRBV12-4,CASSLTGTYEQYF,TGTGCCAGCAGTTTGACAGGAACCTACGAGCAGTACTTC
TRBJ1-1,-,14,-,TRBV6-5,CASRFSTSNTEAFF,TGTGCCAGCAGGTTTTCGACATCGAACACTGAAGCTTTCTTT
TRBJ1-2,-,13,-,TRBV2,CASSDRGNYGYTF,TGTGCCAGCAGTGACAGGGGTAACTATGGCTACACCTTC
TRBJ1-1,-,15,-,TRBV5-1,CASSLEVSGSEKAFF,TGCGCCAGCAGCTTGGAGGTTTCGGGTTCGGAGAAAGCTTTCTTT
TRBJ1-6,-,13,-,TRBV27,CASSLPLRKTLHF,TGTGCCAGCAGCCTACCCCTGCGGAAAACCCTCCACTTT
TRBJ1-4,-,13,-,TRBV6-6,CASLQGLNEKLFF,TGTGCCAGCCTCCAGGGCCTTAATGAAAAACTGTTTTTT
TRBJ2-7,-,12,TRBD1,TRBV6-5,CASGQGTYEQYF,TGTGCCAGCGGACAGGGCACCTACGAGCAGTACTTC
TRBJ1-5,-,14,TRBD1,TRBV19,CASSRDRGQQPQHF,TGTGCCAGTAGTCGGGACAGGGGGCAACAGCCCCAGCATTTT
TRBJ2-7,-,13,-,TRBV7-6,CASSLDQGYEQYF,TGTGCCAGCAGCTTGGATCAGGGCTACGAGCAGTACTTC
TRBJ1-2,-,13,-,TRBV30,CAWIEQANYGYTF,TGTGCCTGGATCGAGCAGGCCAACTATGGCTACACCTTC
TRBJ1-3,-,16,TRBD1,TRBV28,CASGSPGQVSGNTIYF,TGTGCCAGCGGTTCTCCGGGACAGGTCTCTGGAAACACCATATATTTT
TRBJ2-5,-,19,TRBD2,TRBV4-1,CASSQDPLTGTTLLGTQYF,TGCGCCAGCAGCCAAGATCCATTGACCGGGACTACCCTGCTCGGGACCCAGTACTTC
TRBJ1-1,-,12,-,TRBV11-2,CASSLLVPEAFF,TGTGCCAGCAGCTTACTAGTCCCTGAAGCTTTCTTT
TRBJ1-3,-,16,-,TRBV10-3,CAISESTGLIGNTIYF,TGTGCCATCAGTGAGTCAACAGGCCTCATCGGAAACACCATATATTTT
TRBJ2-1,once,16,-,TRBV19,CASSMRGSASGNEQFF,TGTGCCAGTAGTATGCGGGGTAGCGCTTCGGGAAATGAGCAGTTCTTC
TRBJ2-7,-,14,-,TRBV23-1,CASREIQVSYEQYF,TGCGCCAGCAGAGAAATACAGGTCTCCTACGAGCAGTACTTC
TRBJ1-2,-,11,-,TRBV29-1,CSVEGGAGYTF,TGCAGCGTTGAGGGAGGGGCTGGCTACACCTTC
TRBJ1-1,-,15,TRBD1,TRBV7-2,CASSFGTAMNTEAFF,TGTGCCAGCAGCTTCGGGACAGCTATGAACACTGAAGCTTTCTTT
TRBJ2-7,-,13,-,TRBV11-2,CASSPVGIYEQYF,TGTGCCAGCAGTCCTGTCGGGATCTACGAGCAGTACTTC
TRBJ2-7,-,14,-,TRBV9,CASSVGQATYEQYF,TGTGCCAGCAGCGTAGGCCAGGCAACCTACGAGCAGTACTTC
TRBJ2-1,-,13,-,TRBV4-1,CASSQDSGYEQFF,TGCGCCAGCAGCCAAGATTCAGGATATGAGCAGTTCTTC
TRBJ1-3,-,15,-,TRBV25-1,CASSESLSAGNTIYF,TGTGCCAGCAGTGAATCGCTTAGTGCTGGAAACACCATATATTTT
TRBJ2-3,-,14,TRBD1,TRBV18,CASSRGQGTDTQYF,TGTGCCAGCTCACGTGGACAGGGGACAGATACGCAGTATTTT
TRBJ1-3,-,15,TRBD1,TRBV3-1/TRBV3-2,CASSQQGAGGNTIYF,TGTGCCAGCAGCCAGCAGGGGGCGGGTGGAAACACCATATATTTT
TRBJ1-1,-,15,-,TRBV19,CASSEQGGKSAEAFF,TGTGCCAGTAGTGAACAGGGAGGGAAGAGCGCTGAAGCTTTCTTT